Listed below are T cell receptor beta chains from one sample, sequenced in a study of regulatory T cells in long-lasting Graves disease. TCRdb re-derived calls from the multiplex PCR reads in MiXCR, one entry per CDR3 protein. The data contain approximately 470,000 distinct CDR3 sequences, under 20% of them singletons. Another study also made use of these data, one on T cells in Graves' hyperthyroidism and ophthalmopathy.

This specimen was peripheral blood mononuclear cells (PBMCs), taken at new diagnosis, from a patient treated with antithyroid drugs. The source of these receptors is a man aged 35 to 55 with Graves disease. The CDR3 runs from the conserved cysteine through the conserved F or W. The D gene is left open where the match is weak. Size is omitted from some rows. Given values are once, few, many or a class for expanded clones.

CDR3 protein: CASSYGGQVVNEQYF
CDR3 DNA: TGTGCCAGCAGCTATGGCGGCCAGGTGGTGAACGAGCAGTACTTC
D gene: .
V gene: TRBV11-2
clone size: many
J gene: TRBJ2-7
CDR3 length: 15

CDR3 protein: CASSHLAEDYNEQFF
CDR3 DNA: TGTGCCAGCTCACACCTAGCGGAGGACTACAATGAGCAGTTCTTC
D gene: TRBD2
V gene: TRBV18
clone size: many
J gene: TRBJ2-1
CDR3 length: 15

CDR3 protein: CASSSAGTAAETQYF
CDR3 DNA: TGTGCCAGCAGCTCGGCCGGGACGGCAGCCGAGACCCAGTACTTC
D gene: .
V gene: TRBV7-2
clone size: .
J gene: TRBJ2-5
CDR3 length: 15

CDR3 protein: CASSIGTSSHNEQFF
CDR3 DNA: TGTGCCAGTAGTATAGGGACTAGCTCCCACAATGAGCAGTTCTTC
D gene: TRBD2
V gene: TRBV19
clone size: .
J gene: TRBJ2-1
CDR3 length: 15

CDR3 protein: CASSADRVNEQFF
CDR3 DNA: TGTGCCAGCAGTGCGGACAGGGTCAATGAGCAGTTCTTC
D gene: TRBD1
V gene: TRBV28
clone size: many
J gene: TRBJ2-1
CDR3 length: 13

CDR3 protein: CSVIQGSYEQYF
CDR3 DNA: TGCAGCGTCATACAGGGTTCCTACGAGCAGTACTTC
D gene: .
V gene: TRBV29-1
clone size: once
J gene: TRBJ2-7
CDR3 length: 12

CDR3 protein: CSAERTVSYEQYF
CDR3 DNA: TGCAGTGCTGAAAGGACAGTATCCTACGAGCAGTACTTC
D gene: .
V gene: TRBV20-1
clone size: few
J gene: TRBJ2-7
CDR3 length: 13

CDR3 protein: CVSSRNRGRNTGELFF
CDR3 DNA: TGTGTCAGCAGCCGCAACAGGGGCCGGAACACCGGGGAGCTGTTTTTT
D gene: TRBD1
V gene: TRBV7-6
clone size: few
J gene: TRBJ2-2
CDR3 length: 16

CDR3 protein: CASSLGSLSYEQYF
CDR3 DNA: TGCGCCAGCAGCTTGGGCAGCCTCTCCTACGAGCAGTACTTC
D gene: .
V gene: TRBV5-1
clone size: many
J gene: TRBJ2-7
CDR3 length: 14

CDR3 protein: CASSLVRDREGDEQFF
CDR3 DNA: TGCGCCAGCAGCTTGGTACGGGACAGAGAAGGGGATGAGCAGTTCTTC
D gene: TRBD1
V gene: TRBV5-1
clone size: many
J gene: TRBJ2-1
CDR3 length: 16

CDR3 protein: CASREQVTDTQYF
CDR3 DNA: TGTGCCAGCAGAGAACAGGTCACAGATACGCAGTATTTT
D gene: .
V gene: TRBV2
clone size: many
J gene: TRBJ2-3
CDR3 length: 13

CDR3 protein: CSVGGDRAGF
CDR3 DNA: TGCAGCGTTGGGGGGGACAGGGCGGGCTTC
D gene: TRBD1
V gene: TRBV29-1
clone size: .
J gene: TRBJ2-1
CDR3 length: 10

CDR3 protein: CASSFVAGERNIQYF
CDR3 DNA: TGTGCCAGCAGCTTTGTGGCGGGAGAGAGAAACATTCAGTACTTC
D gene: TRBD2
V gene: TRBV7-2
clone size: many
J gene: TRBJ2-4
CDR3 length: 15

CDR3 protein: CASSPGQYMNTEAFF
CDR3 DNA: TGTGCCAGCAGCCCGGGACAGTACATGAACACTGAAGCTTTCTTT
D gene: TRBD1
V gene: TRBV7-9
clone size: many
J gene: TRBJ1-1
CDR3 length: 15

CDR3 protein: CSVEVLSGQGYGYTF
CDR3 DNA: TGCAGCGTTGAGGTTCTCTCGGGACAGGGGTATGGCTACACCTTC
D gene: TRBD1
V gene: TRBV29-1
clone size: few
J gene: TRBJ1-2
CDR3 length: 15

CDR3 protein: CASRLAGGPTTGELFF
CDR3 DNA: TGTGCCAGCAGGCTAGCGGGAGGCCCCACCACCGGGGAGCTGTTTTTT
D gene: TRBD2
V gene: TRBV11-2
clone size: many
J gene: TRBJ2-2
CDR3 length: 16

CDR3 protein: CASSAGTHEKLFF
CDR3 DNA: TGTGCCAGCAGCGCCGGGACCCATGAAAAACTGTTTTTT
D gene: .
V gene: TRBV7-9
clone size: .
J gene: TRBJ1-4
CDR3 length: 13

CDR3 protein: CSVEGRGEKYEQYF
CDR3 DNA: TGCAGCGTTGAAGGCAGGGGGGAAAAATACGAGCAGTACTTC
D gene: .
V gene: TRBV29-1
clone size: .
J gene: TRBJ2-7
CDR3 length: 14